This T cell receptor (beta chain) originates from a study of identifying expanded T cells in peripheral blood. This table comes from immunoSEQ multiplex PCR, and its TCRdb copy is limited to in-frame clones, with some not included. The profile shows approximately 100,000 clones, 87% of them singletons. This clone was seen a handful of times. There are 14 residues in the CDR3. The V segment lost 0 bases and the J segment 1 base; nucleotides outside the gene matches: 0. From germline, CDR1 is SGDLS and CDR2 YYNGEE. The specimen was blood. V usage is TRBV9 and J usage is TRBJ1-1; 7 bases fit TRBD1. This clonotype was sampled from a person aged 18 to 75 in good health. For the CDR3, the DNA is TGTGCCAGCAGCGTAGGGACAGGGAACACTGAAGCTTTCTTT. Protein: CASSVGTGNTEAFF.